What follows are 32 T cell receptor beta chains derived from one specimen sequenced in a study of T cell repertoires in cytomegalovirus infection. Which antigens these TCRs recognize remains unknown. TCRdb recomputed calls from the reads with MiXCR, one row per CDR3 protein. The data contain nearly 700,000 distinct CDR3 sequences, 30% to 35% of them seen just once; the ten biggest clones take up about 20%. The sample in question was cultured PBMCs, obtained from culture after CMV antigen stimulation. The receptors derive from a human donor in good health (CMV status not recorded). Some clones in this sample may be carry-over from other donors' samples.

This chain joins TRBV4-1 and TRBJ2-1; D is unclear. The CDR3 length is 15 residues. Trimming pared 0 bases from V and 0 bases from J, leaving 6 bases between. Germline V CDR1 and CDR2: MGHRA, YSYEKL. The CDR3 DNA sequence: TGCGCCAGCAGCCAAGATACAATCTCCTACAATGAGCAGTTCTTC. Translated: CASSQDTISYNEQFF.

This rearrangement joins TRBV6-1 to TRBJ1-3; D may be TRBD1 (5 bases). CDR1 and CDR2 (germline): MNHNS, SASEGT. Trimming left V 8 bases short and J 4 bases short, with 9 bases between. This CDR3 spans 12 amino acids. CDR3 DNA: TGTGCCAGCGGGACGGGAGGAAACACCATATATTTT. Translation gives CASGTGGNTIYF.

The chain has TRBV7-2 and TRBJ2-3; TRBD2 matches at 11 bases. V dropped 5 bases and J dropped 0; count of bases not matched to a gene: 13. The CDR3 totals 19 residues. CDR1 and CDR2 (germline): SGHTA, FQGNSA. CDR3 amino acids: CASSARDSGRASSTDTQYF. DNA for the CDR3: TGTGCCAGCAGCGCCCGCGATAGCGGGAGGGCCTCTAGCACAGATACGCAGTATTTT. The whole variable domain, remainder taken from reference TRBV7-2 and TRBJ2-3, is GAGVSQSPSNKVTEKGKDVELRCDPISGHTALYWYRQSLGQGLEFLIYFQGNSAPDKSGLPSDRFSAERTGGSVSTLTIQRTQQEDSAVYLCASSARDSGRASSTDTQYFGPGTRLTVL.

This chain connects TRBV6-2 or TRBV6-3 to TRBJ2-1, with 10 bases fitting TRBD2. This CDR3 region has 13 residues. V lost 7 bases and J lost 8; bases outside the gene matches: 5. Looked up from germline, CDR1 is MNHEY and CDR2 is SVGEGT. CDR3 in DNA: TGTGCCAGCAAAAGCGGGAGGGCCCATGAGCAGTTCTTC. Amino acids: CASKSGRAHEQFF.

In the case of this clonotype: Possible read error: a much larger clone is one base away. This sequence joins TRBV7-2 and TRBJ2-3; a weak D match, TRBD2 (5 bases). Trimming took off 4 bases at V and 2 bases at J, with 19 bases between the two ends. The length of the CDR3 is 17 residues. The germline V gene has CDR1 SGHTA and CDR2 FQGNSA. The CDR3 sequence: CASSSAEVGEFTDTQYF. The CDR3 DNA reads as TGTGCCAGCAGCTCAGCCGAAGTGGGAGAGTTCACAGATACGCAGTATTTT.

This clonotype was observed a few times. The CDR3 DNA reads as TGCAGTGCTAGTTTAGCCCGGGGCCCCGAGGAAGAGACCCAGTACTTC. Translated: CSASLARGPEEETQYF. V and J are TRBV20-1 and TRBJ2-5, with D possibly called TRBD1 or TRBD2 (5 bases each). This CDR3 spans 16 amino acids. V shed 3 bases and J shed 3 bases, with 20 bases lying between them. CDR1 DFQATT and CDR2 SNEGSKA come from the germline V gene (reference sequence).

The genes are TRBV7-2 and TRBJ2-5, with a possible D match to TRBD1 (6 bases). Germline CDR1 SGHTA, CDR2 FQGNSA. This CDR3 spans 13 amino acids. The V and J ends lost 5 bases and 3 bases respectively, with 10 bases between them. The CDR3 sequence: CASSDGQKETQYF. The CDR3 bases are TGTGCCAGCAGCGACGGACAGAAAGAGACCCAGTACTTC.

This clonotype was counted only a few times. The rearrangement uses TRBV12-3 or TRBV12-4 and TRBJ1-2; 10 bases match TRBD1. CDR3 length: 14 amino acids. The V segment lost 7 bases and the J segment 5 bases; nucleotides outside the gene matches: 7. CDR3 loop: CASKGQGYRYGYTF. The DNA for the CDR3 is TGTGCCAGCAAGGGACAGGGGTATAGGTATGGCTACACCTTC.

This clonotype was seen repeatedly, ten times or more. The rearrangement joins TRBV7-2 to TRBJ2-3; tentatively, D is TRBD1 (6 bases). CDR3 length: 15 residues. Germline V gene sequence: CDR1 SGHTA, CDR2 FQGNSA. The ends were cut back, 2 bases at V and 3 bases at J, with 12 bases in the middle. CDR3 protein: CASSLSRGVTDTQYF. The CDR3 DNA follows: TGTGCCAGCAGCTTAAGCAGGGGAGTAACAGATACGCAGTATTTT.

CDR3 in amino acids: CSARQTNAGFSGNTIYF. Here the CDR3 DNA reads TGCAGTGCTAGACAGACTAACGCAGGGTTCTCTGGAAACACCATATATTTT. The genes are TRBV20-1 and TRBJ1-3; TRBD1 might be the D (5 bases). With 2 bases removed from V and 0 bases from J, the gap between germline ends came to 17 bases. There are 17 residues in the CDR3. The germline CDR1 and CDR2 sequences are DFQATT and SNEGSKA (reference sequence).

The chain is built from TRBV11-2 and TRBJ1-3; D gene uncertain. The CDR3 runs 13 residues. Germline V gene lookup returns CDR1 SGHAT and CDR2 FQNNGV. Trimming removed 3 bases at V and 4 bases at J, with 7 bases between. The CDR3 nucleotides read TGTGCCAGCAGCTTTGACAAGGGAAACACCATATATTTT. Its protein product is CASSFDKGNTIYF.

V usage is TRBV7-2 and J usage is TRBJ2-3; D ambiguous. Germline CDR1 SGHTA, CDR2 FQGNSA. Trimming shortened V by 8 bases and J by 2 bases, and 8 bases separated the two germline ends. This CDR3 comprises 12 residues. The DNA for the CDR3 is TGTGCCAGCGGGCGAAACACAGATACGCAGTATTTT. As protein: CASGRNTDTQYF.

This clonotype showed up just a few times. V is TRBV7-2 and J is TRBJ1-3; 8 bases fit TRBD1. The CDR3 has 15 residues. With 4 bases clipped from V and 2 bases from J, the junction kept 4 bases outside the gene matches. CDR1 is SGHTA and CDR2 is FQGNSA in the germline V gene. Here the CDR3 DNA reads TGTGCCAGCAGCTCCTGGACAGGGACTGGAAACACCATATATTTT. It codes for CASSSWTGTGNTIYF.

The sample holds a few counts of this clonotype. This chain uses TRBV4-1 with TRBJ1-4; possibly TRBD1 for D (5 bases). The CDR3 is made up of 13 amino acids. From germline, CDR1 is MGHRA and CDR2 YSYEKL. V lost 8 bases and J 8 bases, leaving 15 bases between the germline ends. The CDR3 loop reads CASALGGGEKLFF. The DNA for the CDR3 is TGCGCCAGCGCACTTGGGGGTGGGGAAAAACTGTTTTTT.

The rearrangement links TRBV9 to TRBJ2-1; 16 bases match TRBD2. The CDR3 runs to 18 residues. Germline CDR1 reads SGDLS; CDR2 reads YYNGEE. Trimming at V came to 3 bases and at J to 4 bases, leaving 7 bases not matched to a gene. The CDR3 sequence: CASSAGLAGGGRYNEQFF. For the CDR3, the DNA is TGTGCCAGCAGCGCGGGACTAGCGGGAGGGGGCCGATACAATGAGCAGTTCTTC. Supplemented by reference TRBV9 and TRBJ2-1, the full variable domain reads DSGVTQTPKHLITATGQRVTLRCSPRSGDLSVYWYQQSLDQGLQFLIQYYNGEERAKGNILERFSAQQFPDLHSELNLSSLELGDSALYFCASSAGLAGGGRYNEQFFGPGTRLTVL.

This clonotype was detected many times. The V call is TRBV7-6, the J call TRBJ2-1, with TRBD2 as a possible D gene (5 bases). Germline lookup yields CDR1 SGHVS and CDR2 FNYEAQ. The V end lost 1 base, the J end lost 3 bases, and 13 bases lay between the germline ends. This CDR3 spans 16 amino acids. The CDR3 protein is CASSLGLAGIYNEQFF. CDR3 DNA: TGTGCCAGCAGCTTAGGGCTAGCCGGAATCTACAATGAGCAGTTCTTC.

This chain links TRBV7-6 with TRBJ2-7; D might be TRBD1 (6 bases). Germline V gives CDR1 SGHVS, CDR2 FNYEAQ. The CDR3 is made up of 14 amino acids. Trimming left V 7 bases short and J 2 bases short, with 15 bases between. The CDR3 region has the DNA TGTGCCAGCAACGCCGGGGACACCCCCTACGAGCAGTACTTC. Its protein product is CASNAGDTPYEQYF. Based on the CDR3 plus reference TRBV7-6 and TRBJ2-7, the full variable domain is GAGVSQSPRYKVTKRGQDVALRCDPISGHVSLYWYRQALGQGPEFLTYFNYEAQQDKSGLPNDRFSAERPEGSISTLTIQRTEQRDSAMYRCASNAGDTPYEQYFGPGTRLTVT.

The CDR3 DNA follows: TGCAGTGCTAATGACGACAGGGGCTGGACTGAAGCTTTCTTT. It yields the protein CSANDDRGWTEAFF. The J gene is TRBJ1-1, the V gene TRBV20-1, with TRBD1 identical over 8 bases. V shed 4 bases and J 5 bases; nucleotides not matched to a gene: 9. The germline CDR1 and CDR2 sequences are DFQATT and SNEGSKA (reference sequence). This CDR3 region has 14 residues.

The chain links TRBV4-1 to TRBJ2-3, with 10 bases matching TRBD2. The CDR3 is 15 residues long. CDR1 and CDR2 (germline): MGHRA, YSYEKL. With V trimmed by 4 bases and J by 4 bases, 5 bases remained unmatched. CDR3 DNA: TGCGCCAGCAGCCGAGCGGGGGGGCGGGCAGATACGCAGTATTTT. This sequence encodes CASSRAGGRADTQYF.

This clonotype was observed many times. The chain combines TRBV7-2 with TRBJ1-2; the D gene is possibly TRBD1 (6 bases). Germline V CDR1 and CDR2: SGHTA, FQGNSA. The CDR3 is 15 amino acids. With 1 base removed from V and 4 bases from J, the gap between germline ends came to 13 bases. The chain's CDR3 is CASSLEGRGSYGYTF. CDR3 coding DNA: TGTGCCAGCAGCTTAGAGGGCAGGGGAAGCTATGGCTACACCTTC.

The chain couples TRBV7-2 to TRBJ2-7; perhaps TRBD2 as D (7 bases). The CDR3 runs 15 residues. V lost 3 bases and J lost 4, with 16 bases in between. Germline V lookup: CDR1 SGHTA, CDR2 FQGNSA. The CDR3 DNA sequence: TGTGCCAGCAGCTTTAGGGGGGGTCCAGTTTACGAGCAGTACTTC. This codes for CASSFRGGPVYEQYF.

This clonotype was seen many times. The genes are TRBV2 and TRBJ2-3; TRBD2 matches at 8 bases. Germline assignment: CDR1 SNHLY and CDR2 FYNNEI. This CDR3 has 13 residues. The junction had 7 bases not matched to a gene; V was cut back by 8 bases and J by 6 bases. This CDR3 is CASSPAGADTQYF. Written as DNA, the CDR3 is TGTGCCAGCTCCCCAGCGGGGGCGGATACGCAGTATTTT.

This clonotype was counted only a few times. The chain is built from TRBV10-2 and TRBJ2-2; D possibly matches TRBD1 or TRBD2 (5 bases each). V was clipped by 10 bases and J by 0 bases, with 9 bases between them. Germline lookup yields CDR1 WSHSY and CDR2 SAAADI. The CDR3 totals 13 residues. CDR3: CATGTTNTGELFF. CDR3 nucleotide sequence: TGCGCCACCGGGACCACGAACACCGGGGAGCTGTTTTTT.

This chain links TRBV6-6 with TRBJ1-1; no definite D call. The CDR3 totals 12 residues. Germline V gene data show CDR1 as MNHNY and CDR2 as SVGAGI (reference sequence). Trimming left V 8 bases short and J 7 bases short, with 14 bases between. The CDR3 DNA follows: TGTGCCAGCGTCGGGTCGGCAGATGAAGCTTTCTTT. This gives the protein CASVGSADEAFF.

The V gene is TRBV19, the J gene TRBJ2-7; D gene ambiguous. Germline V gene lookup returns CDR1 LNHDA and CDR2 SQIVND (reference sequence). The CDR3 length is 13 residues. Trimming left V 3 bases short and J 0 bases short, with 6 bases between. As DNA, the CDR3 is TGTGCCAGTAGTATGGCGGACTCCTACGAGCAGTACTTC. Residues: CASSMADSYEQYF.

This chain links TRBV20-1 with TRBJ2-3, with no clear D. V was shortened by 6 bases and J by 1 base, with 17 bases between the two germline ends. The CDR3 runs 15 residues. Germline CDR1 reads DFQATT; CDR2 reads SNEGSKA (reference sequence). The CDR3 coding sequence is TGCAGTGCCGCCCTCCCCCGGATTGGCACAGATACGCAGTATTTT. Protein sequence: CSAALPRIGTDTQYF.

This clonotype was detected a few times. This CDR3 is CASKSPGLAGTGELFF. CDR3 nucleotides: TGTGCCAGCAAGTCGCCGGGACTAGCGGGAACCGGGGAGCTGTTTTTT. This rearrangement joins TRBV7-8 to TRBJ2-2, with 13 bases that match TRBD2. V trimming: 7 bases; J trimming: 5 bases; junction bases outside the gene matches: 7. Germline CDR1 is SGHVS and CDR2 is FQNEAQ. The CDR3 is 16 residues long.

This clonotype was observed a few times. The chain is built from TRBV7-2 and TRBJ1-2; a possible D gene is TRBD1 (5 bases). The CDR3 runs to 17 residues. Per the germline V gene, CDR1 is SGHTA and CDR2 is FQGNSA. Trimming removed 5 bases at V and 4 bases at J, with 23 bases between. The CDR3 bases are TGTGCCAGCAGCCGGGTAATGGGGGGTGTTCCAGTCTATGGCTACACCTTC. It specifies CASSRVMGGVPVYGYTF. Full variable domain (rest looked up from reference TRBV7-2 and TRBJ1-2): GAGVSQSPSNKVTEKGKDVELRCDPISGHTALYWYRQSLGQGLEFLIYFQGNSAPDKSGLPSDRFSAERTGGSVSTLTIQRTQQEDSAVYLCASSRVMGGVPVYGYTFGSGTRLTVV.

The V gene is TRBV2, the J gene TRBJ2-5; 12 positions match TRBD2. CDR1 is SNHLY and CDR2 is FYNNEI in the germline V gene. With V trimmed by 3 bases and J by 3 bases, 2 bases remained unmatched. The CDR3 runs 15 residues. In DNA, the CDR3 is TGTGCCAGCAGTGAGTGGACTAGCGGGGAAGAGACCCAGTACTTC. Protein sequence: CASSEWTSGEETQYF.

This clonotype was detected many times. V is TRBV7-8 and J is TRBJ1-2, with D perhaps TRBD1 (6 bases). CDR3 size: 15 residues. The ends were cut back, 5 bases at V and 6 bases at J, with 19 bases in the middle. Germline V gene sequence: CDR1 SGHVS, CDR2 FQNEAQ. DNA for the CDR3: TGTGCCAGCAGCCCACGGCCCGGGACACCCAATGGCTACACCTTC. As protein: CASSPRPGTPNGYTF.

This clonotype was counted only a few times. The rearrangement joins TRBV12-3 or TRBV12-4 to TRBJ1-5; no clear D gene. The CDR3 totals 12 residues. V was cut by 3 bases and J by 7 bases, with 7 bases left in between. The CDR3 nucleotides read TGTGCCAGCAGTTTGGAGAAGCAGCCCCAGCATTTT. Encoded protein: CASSLEKQPQHF.

This clonotype appeared a few times. The V gene is TRBV7-9, the J gene TRBJ2-4; 8 nucleotides agree with TRBD2. CDR1 SEHNR and CDR2 FQNEAQ come from the germline V gene (reference sequence). The CDR3 covers 16 residues. Losses at the gene ends were 5 bases for V and 0 bases for J; bases not matched to a gene: 6. This CDR3 reads CASSPGLALAKNIQYF. Written as DNA, the CDR3 is TGTGCCAGCAGCCCAGGACTAGCTCTAGCCAAAAACATTCAGTACTTC.